The 10 T cell receptor beta chains in this list originate from one sample, sequenced in a study of cytomegalovirus exposure and HLA in healthy donors. The PCR employed 60 Vbeta primers together with 13 Jbeta primers. Libraries were prepared by immunoSEQ multiplex PCR; TCRdb keeps only in-frame clonotypes and omits some of them. The sample carries 100,000 to 150,000 clones, around 77% recorded once. What was sequenced was PBMCs. The receptors stem from a man aged 18 to 30 in good health and CMV-seropositive.

The rearrangement links TRBV4-1 to TRBJ1-1; D not resolved. CDR3 length: 14 residues. The germline V gene encodes CDR1 MGHRA and CDR2 YSYEKL. Between the trimmed V and J ends, which lost 4 bases and 2 bases, there was a span of 11 bases. CDR3 DNA sequence: TGCGCCAGCAGCCGACTCATTTTTAACACTGAAGCTTTCTTT. Translation gives CASSRLIFNTEAFF.

This sequence joins TRBV6-5 and TRBJ1-1; 7 nucleotides match TRBD1. This CDR3 is built from 14 residues. The V gene end was trimmed by 4 bases and the J gene end by 2 bases; junction bases not matched to a gene: 4. Germline CDR1 is MNHEY and CDR2 is SVGAGI. The CDR3 is CASSSTGRNTEAFF. DNA of the CDR3: TGTGCCAGCAGTTCGACAGGGCGTAACACTGAAGCTTTCTTT.

This chain joins TRBV13 and TRBJ2-1; 7 nucleotides align to TRBD2. V shed 5 bases and J 7 bases; nucleotides not matched to a gene: 8. CDR3 size: 14 residues. Germline V gene sequence: CDR1 PRHDT, CDR2 FYEKMQ (reference sequence). CDR3 DNA sequence: TGTGCCAGCAGCCCTGGGACTACATTAAATGAGCAGTTCTTC. Encoded protein: CASSPGTTLNEQFF.

J is TRBJ2-3 and V is TRBV5-6; a weak D match, TRBD2 (7 bases). This CDR3 comprises 15 residues. Trimming cost V 5 bases and J 0 bases, with 13 bases left between them. Per germline, CDR1 SGHDT and CDR2 YYEEEE. The CDR3 nucleotides are TGTGCCAGCAGTTTAGGGGGGGGAAGCACAGATACGCAGTATTTT. Protein sequence: CASSLGGGSTDTQYF.

V gene TRBV5-6 combines with J gene TRBJ1-2; D not certain. Trimming removed 6 bases from V and 5 bases from J, with 14 bases in between. Germline assignment: CDR1 SGHDT and CDR2 YYEEEE. The CDR3 extends over 13 amino acids. Here the CDR3 reads CASNYGDGYGYTF. CDR3 DNA sequence: TGTGCCAGCAACTACGGGGATGGTTATGGCTACACCTTC.

V gene TRBV6-5 combines with J gene TRBJ1-1, with TRBD1 as a possible D gene (6 bases). With 0 bases removed from V and 1 base from J, the gap between germline ends came to 12 bases. The CDR3 is 16 amino acids. Germline V gene lookup returns CDR1 MNHEY and CDR2 SVGAGI. CDR3 protein: CASSYSYLGANTEAFF. The CDR3 nucleotides are TGTGCCAGCAGTTACTCGTATTTGGGGGCGAACACTGAAGCTTTCTTT.

This clone turned up a few times. V and J are TRBV7-9 and TRBJ1-1; unclear D gene. This CDR3 has 12 amino acids. Germline V gives CDR1 SEHNR, CDR2 FQNEAQ (reference sequence). V dropped 5 bases and J dropped 6 bases, with 10 bases sitting between them. CDR3 nucleotide sequence: TGTGCCAGCAGCCGAGGGTGGGCTGAAGCTTTCTTT. Translation: CASSRGWAEAFF.

This chain connects TRBV6-5 to TRBJ2-7; the match to TRBD2 covers 10 bases. The CDR3 contains 15 residues. Germline loops: CDR1 MNHEY, CDR2 SVGAGI. Trimming cost V 2 bases and J 2 bases; bases outside gene matches: 3. This CDR3 reads CASSYGLAGAYEQYF. The CDR3 DNA is TGTGCCAGCAGTTACGGCCTAGCGGGGGCCTACGAGCAGTACTTC.

The chain recombines TRBV6-6 with TRBJ1-5; D remains ambiguous. Between the trimmed V and J ends, which lost 11 bases and 2 bases, there was a span of 13 bases. Per germline, CDR1 MNHNY and CDR2 SVGAGI (reference sequence). CDR3 size: 13 residues. The CDR3, as DNA: TGTGCCGCCGGAGAGGGTGGCAATCAGCCCCAGCATTTT. This codes for CAAGEGGNQPQHF.

The V call is TRBV7-9, the J call TRBJ1-1, with a tentative D call TRBD1 (6 bases). The V and J ends lost 5 bases and 10 bases respectively, with 14 bases between them. In germline, CDR1 is SEHNR, CDR2 FQNEAQ (reference sequence). The length of the CDR3 is 12 residues. Here the CDR3 reads CASSPWGLGAFF. CDR3 sequence (DNA): TGTGCCAGCAGCCCGTGGGGGCTGGGAGCTTTCTTT. The whole variable domain, filled in from reference TRBV7-9 and TRBJ1-1, reads DTGVSQNPRHKITKRGQNVTFRCDPISEHNRLYWYRQTLGQGPEFLTYFQNEAQLEKSRLLSDRFSAERPKGSFSTLEIQRTEQGDSAMYLCASSPWGLGAFFGQGTRLTVV.